The 17 T cell receptor beta chains listed next were all sequenced from one sample in a study of cytomegalovirus exposure and HLA in healthy donors (dated by TCRdb to between 2016 and 2019). To prepare the library, the immunoSEQ multiplex PCR assay was applied. In its TCRdb copy, this immuneACCESS table keeps in-frame sequences only and misses some clones. Where compared with another copy, unresolved V genes explain less than half of these, and the others have no known cause. This sample is represented by approximately 160,000 clones; 90% to 97% of them were singletons. Roughly 1% of the sample belongs to the ten largest clones. The sequenced material came from PBMCs. These receptors all stem from a woman aged 18-29 years in good health and CMV-seronegative.

This rearrangement joins TRBV4-1 to TRBJ2-5; TRBD1 agrees at 9 bases. Germline V gene data show CDR1 as MGHRA and CDR2 as YSYEKL. The CDR3 runs to 20 residues. After removal of 1 base from V and 5 bases from J, the junction contained 20 bases not matched to a gene. The CDR3 DNA follows: TGCGCCAGCAGCCAAGTCGACAGGGCCAACGGGGACAGGGTGGACGAGACCCAGTACTTC. Protein: CASSQVDRANGDRVDETQYF.

The chain joins TRBV19 to TRBJ2-5; D unclear. The CDR3 is made up of 14 amino acids. Trimming left V 3 bases short and J 0 bases short, with 8 bases between. The germline gives CDR1 LNHDA, CDR2 SQIVND (reference sequence). CDR3 in amino acids: CASSIRPDQETQYF. The CDR3 DNA is TGTGCCAGTAGTATTCGTCCAGACCAAGAGACCCAGTACTTC.

The chain is built from TRBV15 and TRBJ2-7, with a weak D call TRBD2 (6 bases). CDR3 length: 17 amino acids. Looked up from germline, CDR1 is LNHNV and CDR2 is YYDKDF (reference sequence). Deletions cut 5 bases from V and 5 bases from J, with 25 bases between. The chain's CDR3 is CATSPPPRDGYSHEQYF. CDR3 coding DNA: TGTGCCACCAGCCCTCCCCCGCGGGACGGTTACTCTCACGAGCAGTACTTC.

This chain links TRBV7-2 with TRBJ2-1; D unresolved. Trimming pared 1 base from V and 9 bases from J, leaving 10 bases between. The CDR3 runs to 13 residues. CDR1 and CDR2 (germline): SGHTA, FQGNSA. The CDR3 nucleotides are TGTGCCAGCAGCTTAGTGTCAGCAGGTGAGCAGTTCTTC. It translates to CASSLVSAGEQFF.

V usage is TRBV27 and J usage is TRBJ2-1, with D maybe TRBD1 (5 bases). The CDR3 loop spans 14 amino acids. V shed 3 bases and J shed 3 bases, with 9 bases lying between them. Germline V gene data show CDR1 as MNHEY and CDR2 as SMNVEV (reference sequence). CDR3 region: CASSFATVYNEQFF. The CDR3 region has the DNA TGTGCCAGCAGTTTCGCGACAGTCTACAATGAGCAGTTCTTC.

The rearrangement joins TRBV5-4 to TRBJ2-3; a weak D match, TRBD2 (6 bases). The CDR3 length is 15 residues. Trimming cost V 2 bases and J 6 bases, with 16 bases left between them. CDR1 and CDR2 from the germline V gene are SGHNT and YYREEE (reference sequence). CDR3: CASSLRSTSSDTQYF. The CDR3, as DNA: TGTGCCAGCAGCTTACGGTCGACTAGTTCGGATACGCAGTATTTT.

The chain uses TRBV30 and TRBJ1-1; 9 bases line up with TRBD1. The CDR3 loop spans 15 amino acids. Germline V gives CDR1 GTSNPN, CDR2 SVGIG (reference sequence). J lost 4 bases, V lost 0 bases, and 6 bases had no gene match. CDR3 in amino acids: CAWSVPGTGSTEAFF. The CDR3 DNA follows: TGTGCCTGGAGTGTCCCCGGGACAGGGAGCACTGAAGCTTTCTTT.

J is TRBJ2-1 and V is TRBV9; perhaps TRBD2 as D (5 bases). CDR1 is SGDLS and CDR2 is YYNGEE in the germline V gene. The CDR3 consists of 14 residues. Trimming shortened V by 3 bases and J by 11 bases, and 18 bases separated the two germline ends. CDR3 coding DNA: TGTGCCAGCAGCGGGACTGGCACCGACTTTCAGCAGTTCTTC. Amino acids: CASSGTGTDFQQFF.

The V call is TRBV27, the J call TRBJ1-5, with TRBD1 as a possible D gene (6 bases). The V gene's germline CDR1 is MNHEY and CDR2 SMNVEV (reference sequence). The CDR3 sequence is 14 residues long. V dropped 2 bases and J dropped 2 bases, with 7 bases sitting between them. The CDR3 nucleotides are TGTGCCAGCAGTTTAGCAGGGGGCAATCAGCCCCAGCATTTT. Protein sequence: CASSLAGGNQPQHF.

Details on this clone: Other DNA sequences in this sample translate to the same CDR3. This chain joins TRBV7-3 and TRBJ2-3; D is possibly TRBD1 (5 bases). This CDR3 spans 14 amino acids. The V gene's germline CDR1 is SGHTA and CDR2 FQGTGA. Deletions cut 1 base from V and 4 bases from J, with 9 bases between. The CDR3 DNA follows: TGTGCCAGCAGCTTAAATAGGGGCCCAGATACGCAGTATTTT. Translating gives CASSLNRGPDTQYF.

This chain connects TRBV5-1 to TRBJ1-4; unclear D gene. Per germline, CDR1 SGHRS and CDR2 YFSETQ. Deletions cut 0 bases from V and 4 bases from J, with 7 bases between. The CDR3 has 14 amino acids. The CDR3 bases are TGCGCCAGCAGCTTGGAACTAAATAATGAAAAACTGTTTTTT. Translation: CASSLELNNEKLFF.

The chain has TRBV2 and TRBJ1-2; D unresolved. Trimming pared 3 bases from V and 4 bases from J, leaving 6 bases between. Germline V gives CDR1 SNHLY, CDR2 FYNNEI. The CDR3 consists of 12 residues. The CDR3 loop reads CASSDSVYGYTF. CDR3 nucleotide sequence: TGTGCCAGCAGTGACAGTGTCTATGGCTACACCTTC. Full variable domain (outside the CDR3, taken from reference TRBV2 and TRBJ1-2): EPEVTQTPSHQVTQMGQEVILRCVPISNHLYFYWYRQILGQKVEFLVSFYNNEISEKSEIFDDQFSVERPDGSNFTLKIRSTKLEDSAMYFCASSDSVYGYTFGSGTRLTVV.

The V call is TRBV6-6, the J call TRBJ2-3; tentatively, D is TRBD1 (6 bases). The germline V and J ends were trimmed by 4 bases and 14 bases, with 13 bases remaining between them. The germline CDR1 and CDR2 sequences are MNHNY and SVGAGI (reference sequence). The CDR3 covers 11 residues. In DNA form, the CDR3 reads TGTGCCAGCAGTTCTCAAACAGGGAGGTATTTT. It codes for CASSSQTGRYF.

The J gene is TRBJ2-3, the V gene TRBV4-1; 7 nucleotides agree with TRBD1. Per germline, CDR1 MGHRA and CDR2 YSYEKL. Trimming removed 2 bases from V and 0 bases from J; junction bases left unmatched: 5. CDR3 length: 16 amino acids. The CDR3 DNA follows: TGCGCCAGCAGCCAATCGGGACAGCCTAGCACAGATACGCAGTATTTT. Protein product: CASSQSGQPSTDTQYF.

The V call is TRBV4-3, the J call TRBJ1-5, with a weak D call TRBD1 (5 bases). CDR1 is LGHNA, CDR2 YSLEER, per germline. Between the trimmed V and J ends, which lost 1 base and 2 bases, there was a span of 12 bases. This CDR3 is built from 16 residues. The CDR3 DNA follows: TGCGCCAGCAGCCAAGCTTGGGGCCAAGGCAATCAGCCCCAGCATTTT. Protein product: CASSQAWGQGNQPQHF.

This clone showed up just once. The rearrangement joins TRBV7-2 to TRBJ1-1, with TRBD1 matching over 7 bases. The length of the CDR3 is 15 residues. The junction had 12 bases not matched to a gene; V was cut back by 3 bases and J by 8 bases. Per the germline V gene, CDR1 is SGHTA and CDR2 is FQGNSA. The CDR3 loop reads CASSFSSPGGQEAFF. Written as DNA, the CDR3 is TGTGCCAGCAGCTTTTCGTCCCCTGGGGGACAGGAAGCTTTCTTT. Full variable domain (remainder filled in from reference TRBV7-2 and TRBJ1-1): GAGVSQSPSNKVTEKGKDVELRCDPISGHTALYWYRQSLGQGLEFLIYFQGNSAPDKSGLPSDRFSAERTGGSVSTLTIQRTQQEDSAVYLCASSFSSPGGQEAFFGQGTRLTVV.

The chain is built from TRBV7-2 and TRBJ2-3, with D tentatively TRBD2 (5 bases). The germline V gene encodes CDR1 SGHTA and CDR2 FQGNSA. V was shortened by 1 base and J by 5 bases, with 19 bases between the two germline ends. This CDR3 is built from 17 residues. As DNA, the CDR3 is TGTGCCAGCAGCTTAGGGCTGACTAATCCGGCGCGAGATACGCAGTATTTT. Translating it yields CASSLGLTNPARDTQYF.